A single sample is the source of the 17 T cell receptor beta chains below, sequenced in a study of CD8+ T cells in alopecia areata. Following RNA extraction, reverse transcription yielded cDNA that acted as the sequencing template. The assay was immunoSEQ multiplex PCR, and TCRdb's table has in-frame clones only and misses some. This table has roughly 130,000 clones, 50% to 60% appearing once. This specimen was CD4+ T cells sorted from blood, taken at week 0. The receptors here all came from a human donor with alopecia areata.

This clone turned up a few times. The chain employs TRBV5-1 and TRBJ1-1; D is undetermined. Germline CDR1 is SGHRS and CDR2 is YFSETQ. The germline V and J ends were trimmed by 0 bases and 7 bases, with 13 bases remaining between them. This CDR3 comprises 14 residues. CDR3 bases: TGCGCCAGCAGCTTGGGTCGGAGGGAAAGTGAAGCTTTCTTT. Protein: CASSLGRRESEAFF.

This clone was observed a handful of times. This chain uses TRBV10-2 with TRBJ2-5, with TRBD1 matching over 12 bases. V shed 8 bases, J shed 5 bases, and the junction held 9 bases outside the gene matches. CDR3 size: 15 residues. CDR1 is WSHSY and CDR2 is SAAADI in the germline V gene. CDR3 coding DNA: TGCGCCAGCTGGGGGCGGGACAGGGGGCTGGAGACCCAGTACTTC. Its protein product is CASWGRDRGLETQYF.

This clone was found once. The chain uses TRBV7-9 and TRBJ1-2, with D perhaps TRBD1 (6 bases). V shed 4 bases and J shed 1 base, with 13 bases lying between them. Germline V gene data show CDR1 as SEHNR and CDR2 as FQNEAQ (reference sequence). The CDR3 length is 15 residues. The CDR3 here is CASSWGRGNNYGYTF. Written as DNA, the CDR3 is TGTGCCAGCAGCTGGGGGCGGGGGAATAACTATGGCTACACCTTC.

The chain recombines TRBV25-1 with TRBJ2-3, with 7 nucleotides matching TRBD1. Trimming cost V 1 base and J 6 bases; bases outside gene matches: 7. The CDR3 length is 15 residues. CDR1 MGHDK and CDR2 SYGVNS come from the germline V gene. The chain's CDR3 is CASSESTGKKDTQYF. For the CDR3, the DNA is TGTGCCAGCAGTGAATCGACAGGGAAAAAGGATACGCAGTATTTT.

The chain has TRBV5-4 and TRBJ1-2, with D perhaps TRBD1 (6 bases). V dropped 4 bases and J dropped 7 bases, with 17 bases sitting between them. The germline gives CDR1 SGHNT, CDR2 YYREEE (reference sequence). The CDR3 is 14 amino acids. The CDR3 loop reads CASSQMDSESGYTF. The CDR3 DNA sequence: TGTGCCAGCAGCCAGATGGACAGTGAGAGTGGCTACACCTTC.

This clone was recorded a few times. J is TRBJ1-2 and V is TRBV14; D is ambiguous. Germline CDR1 reads SGHDN; CDR2 reads FVKESK. The CDR3 runs 15 residues. V gave up 2 bases and J gave up 0 bases, with 10 bases separating them. The CDR3 DNA reads as TGTGCCAGCAGCCAACACCACAGAGCTAACTATGGCTACACCTTC. Translated, it gives CASSQHHRANYGYTF.

This clone was detected only a few times. This sequence joins TRBV7-3 and TRBJ2-3, with 7 bases fitting TRBD1. Trimming took 4 bases from V and 0 from J; bases not matched to a gene: 7. Germline assignment: CDR1 SGHTA and CDR2 FQGTGA. The CDR3 is made up of 16 amino acids. CDR3 DNA: TGTGCCAGCAGCTCACAGGGGACCTTAAGCACAGATACGCAGTATTTT. Translated, it gives CASSSQGTLSTDTQYF.

This clone was picked up a small number of times. V gene TRBV6-5 combines with J gene TRBJ2-7; TRBD1 matches at 8 bases. Per the germline V gene, CDR1 is MNHEY and CDR2 is SVGAGI. The CDR3 contains 13 residues. V dropped 5 bases and J dropped 3; count of bases not matched to a gene: 3. The DNA of the CDR3 is TGTGCCAGCAGTCGGGACAGGATCTACGAGCAGTACTTC. Translating it yields CASSRDRIYEQYF.

Concerning this clone itself: An end of the junction does not agree with germline; a read error may underlie this. V gene TRBV7-9 combines with J gene TRBJ2-3; TRBD1 agrees at 11 bases. The CDR3 runs 16 residues. Germline V gives CDR1 SEHNR, CDR2 FQNEAQ (reference sequence). The CDR3 loop is CASSLMGQGDTDTQYF. The CDR3 coding sequence is TGTGCCAGCAGCTTAATGGGACAGGGGGACACAGATACGCAGTACTTT.

For the CDR3, the DNA is TGTGCCAGCACCCTCTACGGAGGCACTAATGAAAAACTGTTTTTT. This sequence encodes CASTLYGGTNEKLFF. The chain combines TRBV7-9 with TRBJ1-4; D ambiguous. Germline CDR1 is SEHNR and CDR2 is FQNEAQ (reference sequence). V gave up 7 bases and J gave up 2 bases, with 14 bases separating them. The CDR3 loop spans 15 amino acids.

J is TRBJ1-2 and V is TRBV7-9; possibly TRBD1 for D (5 bases). The CDR3 has 13 residues. Trimming cost V 1 base and J 12 bases, with 15 bases left between them. Germline V gene lookup returns CDR1 SEHNR and CDR2 FQNEAQ (reference sequence). CDR3 nucleotides: TGTGCCAGCAGCTTAGACTATGGGGCGGTGGACACCTTC. Amino acids: CASSLDYGAVDTF.

The V and J genes are TRBV5-6 and TRBJ2-2, with D possibly TRBD1 on 5 matching bases. Germline CDR1 SGHDT, CDR2 YYEEEE. V was clipped by 1 base and J by 2 bases, with 6 bases between them. The CDR3 is made up of 14 amino acids. CDR3 in DNA: TGTGCCAGCAGCTTGAGGGGAAACACCGGGGAGCTGTTTTTT. It is translated as CASSLRGNTGELFF.

The chain links TRBV29-1 to TRBJ2-5, with a possible D match to TRBD2 (6 bases). The V end was cut by 4 bases, the J end by 0 bases, with 9 bases between. Germline CDR1 is SQVTM and CDR2 is ANQGSEA. The CDR3 covers 13 residues. Here the CDR3 reads CSVVGGYQETQYF. The CDR3 DNA reads as TGCAGCGTTGTTGGGGGGTACCAAGAGACCCAGTACTTC.

The chain is built from TRBV6-5 and TRBJ1-5; unclear D gene. The V and J ends lost 0 bases and 4 bases respectively, with 7 bases between them. In germline, CDR1 is MNHEY, CDR2 SVGAGI. The length of the CDR3 is 14 residues. CDR3 bases: TGTGCCAGCAGTTACTCGGGTCGGAATCAGCCCCAGCATTTT. Its translation: CASSYSGRNQPQHF.

The J gene is TRBJ2-5, the V gene TRBV14, with D perhaps TRBD1 (6 bases). This CDR3 contains 15 residues. Trimming pared 5 bases from V and 3 bases from J, leaving 16 bases between. Per the germline V gene, CDR1 is SGHDN and CDR2 is FVKESK. CDR3 in amino acids: CASSDDRPQEETQYF. The CDR3 DNA follows: TGTGCCAGCAGCGACGACAGGCCCCAGGAAGAGACCCAGTACTTC.

The chain employs TRBV5-4 and TRBJ1-2; 8 nucleotides align to TRBD1. Germline values: CDR1 SGHNT, CDR2 YYREEE (reference sequence). The CDR3 sequence is 16 residues long. The J segment lost 7 bases and the V segment lost 0 bases, leaving 11 bases of the junction unmatched. Here the CDR3 DNA reads TGTGCCAGCAGCTTGGGGGTGAAAGGGACAGGCCCTGGCTACACCTTC. As protein: CASSLGVKGTGPGYTF.

This clone turned up a few times. The gene calls are TRBV7-9 and TRBJ1-5; a weak D match, TRBD1 (5 bases). Germline V gene data show CDR1 as SEHNR and CDR2 as FQNEAQ (reference sequence). The CDR3 is 13 amino acids. V dropped 1 base and J dropped 5 bases, with 6 bases sitting between them. The CDR3 spells CASSLGGDQPQHF. CDR3 DNA sequence: TGTGCCAGCAGCTTAGGGGGGGATCAGCCCCAGCATTTT.